This TCR beta chain was recovered during a study of cytomegalovirus exposure and HLA in healthy donors. General study points: Later genetic work tied a missense DCLRE1C variant to beta-chain V and J trimming.

Use of 60 Vbeta and 13 Jbeta primers characterized the PCR. Sequencing was performed with immunoSEQ multiplex PCR; in TCRdb, only in-frame clones are kept and a portion is missing. This sample has about 110,000 clones, with 67% found just once. Points on this clone: What it binds is not known.

Germline V CDR1 and CDR2: GTSNPN, SVGIG (reference sequence). This CDR3 is built from 17 residues. Trimming at V came to 2 bases and at J to 2 bases, leaving 10 bases not matched to a gene. Input material: PBMCs. The V and J genes are TRBV30 and TRBJ1-5, with TRBD1 matching 9 bases. The source is a man aged 18-30 years in good health and CMV-seropositive. The CDR3 region is CAWSIGTGLVGNQPQHF. CDR3 nucleotide sequence: TGTGCCTGGAGTATCGGGACAGGGCTAGTTGGCAATCAGCCCCAGCATTTT.